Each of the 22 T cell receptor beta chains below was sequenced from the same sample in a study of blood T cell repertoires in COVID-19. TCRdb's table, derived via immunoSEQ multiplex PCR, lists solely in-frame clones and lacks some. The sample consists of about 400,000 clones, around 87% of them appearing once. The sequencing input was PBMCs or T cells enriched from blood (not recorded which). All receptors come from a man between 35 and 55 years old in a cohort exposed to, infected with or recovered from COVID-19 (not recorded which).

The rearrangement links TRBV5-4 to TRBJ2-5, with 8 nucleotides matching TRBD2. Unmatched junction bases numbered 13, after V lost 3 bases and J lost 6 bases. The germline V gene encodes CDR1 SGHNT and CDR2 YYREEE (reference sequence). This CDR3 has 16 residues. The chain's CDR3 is CASSSLAGTSRQTQYF. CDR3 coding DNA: TGTGCCAGCAGCTCGCTGGCCGGGACTAGTCGTCAGACCCAGTACTTC.

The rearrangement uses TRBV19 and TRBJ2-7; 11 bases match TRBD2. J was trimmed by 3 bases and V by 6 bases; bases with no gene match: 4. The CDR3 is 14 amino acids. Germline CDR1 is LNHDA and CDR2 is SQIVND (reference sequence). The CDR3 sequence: CASRTSGNVYEQYF. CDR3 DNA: TGTGCCAGTAGGACTAGCGGGAACGTCTACGAGCAGTACTTC.

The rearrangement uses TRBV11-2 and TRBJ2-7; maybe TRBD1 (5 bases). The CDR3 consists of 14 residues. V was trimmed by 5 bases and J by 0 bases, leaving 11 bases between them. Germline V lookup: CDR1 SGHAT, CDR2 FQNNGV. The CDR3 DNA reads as TGTGCCAGCAGCCCTCAGGGATCCTCCTACGAGCAGTACTTC. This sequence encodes CASSPQGSSYEQYF.

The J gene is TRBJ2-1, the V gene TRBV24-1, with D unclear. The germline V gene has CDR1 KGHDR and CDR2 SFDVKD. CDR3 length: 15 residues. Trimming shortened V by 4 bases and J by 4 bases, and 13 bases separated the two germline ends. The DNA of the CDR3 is TGTGCCACCAGTGACATCAGGTCTTCGTACAATGAGCAGTTCTTC. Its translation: CATSDIRSSYNEQFF.

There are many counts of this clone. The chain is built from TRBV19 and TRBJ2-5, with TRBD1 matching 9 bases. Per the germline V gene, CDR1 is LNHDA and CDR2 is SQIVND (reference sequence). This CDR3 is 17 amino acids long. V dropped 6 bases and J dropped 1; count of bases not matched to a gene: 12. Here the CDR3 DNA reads TGTGCCAGTAGGGCCTTCGCCGGGACAGGGCCCCAAGAGACCCAGTACTTC. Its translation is CASRAFAGTGPQETQYF.

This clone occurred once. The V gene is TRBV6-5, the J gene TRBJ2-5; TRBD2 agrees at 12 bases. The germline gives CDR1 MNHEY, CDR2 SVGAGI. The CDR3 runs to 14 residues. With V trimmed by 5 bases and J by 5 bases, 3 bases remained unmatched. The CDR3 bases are TGTGCCAGCAGTCGACTAGCGGGAGCGGAGACCCAGTACTTC. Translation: CASSRLAGAETQYF.

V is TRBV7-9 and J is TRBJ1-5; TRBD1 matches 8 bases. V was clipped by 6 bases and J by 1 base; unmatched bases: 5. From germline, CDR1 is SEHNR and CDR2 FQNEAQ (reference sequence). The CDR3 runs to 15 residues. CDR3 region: CASSSTGVSNQPQHF. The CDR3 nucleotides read TGTGCCAGCAGTTCGACAGGGGTCAGCAATCAGCCCCAGCATTTT. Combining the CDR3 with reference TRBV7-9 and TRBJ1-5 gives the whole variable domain DTGVSQNPRHKITKRGQNVTFRCDPISEHNRLYWYRQTLGQGPEFLTYFQNEAQLEKSRLLSDRFSAERPKGSFSTLEIQRTEQGDSAMYLCASSSTGVSNQPQHFGDGTRLSIL.

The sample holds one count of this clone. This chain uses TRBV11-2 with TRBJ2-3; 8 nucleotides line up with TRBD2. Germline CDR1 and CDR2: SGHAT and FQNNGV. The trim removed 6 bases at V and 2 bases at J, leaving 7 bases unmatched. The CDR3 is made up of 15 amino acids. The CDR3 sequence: CASRSGSGNTDTQYF. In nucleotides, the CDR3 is TGTGCCAGCAGGAGCGGGAGCGGGAACACAGATACGCAGTATTTT. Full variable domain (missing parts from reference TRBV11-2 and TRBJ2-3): EAGVAQSPRYKIIEKRQSVAFWCNPISGHATLYWYQQILGQGPKLLIQFQNNGVVDDSQLPKDRFSAERLKGVDSTLKIQPAKLEDSAVYLCASRSGSGNTDTQYFGPGTRLTVL.

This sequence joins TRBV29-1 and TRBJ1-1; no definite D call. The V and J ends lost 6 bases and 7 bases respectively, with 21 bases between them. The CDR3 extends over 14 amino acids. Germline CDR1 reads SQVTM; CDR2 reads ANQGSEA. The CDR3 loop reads CSVLQHVGRLEAFF. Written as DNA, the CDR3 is TGCAGCGTCCTCCAACATGTCGGGAGGCTTGAAGCTTTCTTT. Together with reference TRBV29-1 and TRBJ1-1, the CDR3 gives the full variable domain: SAVISQKPSRDICQRGTSLTIQCQVDSQVTMMFWYRQQPGQSLTLIATANQGSEATYESGFVIDKFPISRPNLTFSTLTVSNMSPEDSSIYLCSVLQHVGRLEAFFGQGTRLTVV.

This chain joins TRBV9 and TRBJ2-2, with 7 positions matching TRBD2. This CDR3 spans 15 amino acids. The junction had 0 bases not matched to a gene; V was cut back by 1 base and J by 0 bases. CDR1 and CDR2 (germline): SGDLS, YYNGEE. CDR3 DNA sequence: TGTGCCAGCAGCGTACTAGCGGCGAACACCGGGGAGCTGTTTTTT. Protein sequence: CASSVLAANTGELFF.

The CDR3 region has the DNA TGCGCCAGCACTCACGACAGTCTAGCTAACTATGGCTACACCTTC. Translated: CASTHDSLANYGYTF. The J gene is TRBJ1-2, the V gene TRBV5-1; a possible D gene is TRBD1 (5 bases). Germline CDR1 and CDR2: SGHRS and YFSETQ. The CDR3 contains 15 residues. Trimming removed 6 bases at V and 0 bases at J, with 15 bases between.

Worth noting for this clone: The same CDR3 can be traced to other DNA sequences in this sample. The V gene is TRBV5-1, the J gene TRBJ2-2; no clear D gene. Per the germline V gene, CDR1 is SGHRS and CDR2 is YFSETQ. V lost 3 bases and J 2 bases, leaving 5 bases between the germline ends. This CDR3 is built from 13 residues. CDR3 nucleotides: TGCGCCAGCAGCTACTCAAACACCGGGGAGCTGTTTTTT. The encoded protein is CASSYSNTGELFF.

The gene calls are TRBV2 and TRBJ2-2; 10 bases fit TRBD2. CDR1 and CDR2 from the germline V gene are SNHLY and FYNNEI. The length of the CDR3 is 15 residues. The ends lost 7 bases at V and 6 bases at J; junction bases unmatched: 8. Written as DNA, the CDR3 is TGTGCCAGCACTCTAGCGGGAGCTTTCGCCGGGGAGCTGTTTTTT. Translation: CASTLAGAFAGELFF. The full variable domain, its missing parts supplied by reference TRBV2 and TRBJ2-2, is EPEVTQTPSHQVTQMGQEVILRCVPISNHLYFYWYRQILGQKVEFLVSFYNNEISEKSEIFDDQFSVERPDGSNFTLKIRSTKLEDSAMYFCASTLAGAFAGELFFGEGSRLTVL.

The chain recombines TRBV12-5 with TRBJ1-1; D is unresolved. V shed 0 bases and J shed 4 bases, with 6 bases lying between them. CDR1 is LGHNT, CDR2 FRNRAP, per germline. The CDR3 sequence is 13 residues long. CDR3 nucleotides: TGTGCTAGTGGTTTGGTACTCGGCACTGAAGCTTTCTTT. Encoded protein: CASGLVLGTEAFF.

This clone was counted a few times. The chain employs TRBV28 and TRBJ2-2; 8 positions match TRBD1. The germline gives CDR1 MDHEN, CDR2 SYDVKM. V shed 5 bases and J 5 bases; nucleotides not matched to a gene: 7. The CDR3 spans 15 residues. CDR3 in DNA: TGTGCCAGCAGTAATCAGGGGGCGCAAACCGGGGAGCTGTTTTTT. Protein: CASSNQGAQTGELFF.

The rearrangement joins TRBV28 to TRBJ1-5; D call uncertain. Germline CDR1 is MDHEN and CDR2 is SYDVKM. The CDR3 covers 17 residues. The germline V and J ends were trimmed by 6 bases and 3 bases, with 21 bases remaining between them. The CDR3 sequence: CASSSPHHSANNQPQHF. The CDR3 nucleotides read TGTGCCAGCAGCTCACCTCACCATTCCGCGAACAATCAGCCCCAGCATTTT.

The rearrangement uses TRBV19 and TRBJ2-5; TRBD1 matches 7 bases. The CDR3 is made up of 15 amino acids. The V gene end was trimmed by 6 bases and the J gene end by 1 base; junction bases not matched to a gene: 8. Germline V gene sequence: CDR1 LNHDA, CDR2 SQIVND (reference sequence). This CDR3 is CASRGTVYRQETQYF. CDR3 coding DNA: TGTGCCAGTAGGGGGACAGTGTATCGCCAAGAGACCCAGTACTTC.

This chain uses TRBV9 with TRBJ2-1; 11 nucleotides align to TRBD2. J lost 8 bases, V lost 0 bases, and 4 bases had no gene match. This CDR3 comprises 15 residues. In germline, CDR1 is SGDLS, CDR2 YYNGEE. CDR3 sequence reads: CASSVGGTSGYEQFF. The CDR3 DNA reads TGTGCCAGCAGCGTAGGCGGGACTAGCGGCTATGAGCAGTTCTTC. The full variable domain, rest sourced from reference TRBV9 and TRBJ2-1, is DSGVTQTPKHLITATGQRVTLRCSPRSGDLSVYWYQQSLDQGLQFLIQYYNGEERAKGNILERFSAQQFPDLHSELNLSSLELGDSALYFCASSVGGTSGYEQFFGPGTRLTVL.

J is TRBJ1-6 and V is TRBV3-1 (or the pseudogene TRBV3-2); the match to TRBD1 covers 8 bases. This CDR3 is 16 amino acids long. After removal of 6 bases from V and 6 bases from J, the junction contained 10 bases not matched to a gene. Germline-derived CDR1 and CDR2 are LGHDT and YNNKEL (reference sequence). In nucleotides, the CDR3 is TGTGCCAGCAGTCGCAGGACAGGGTTCTCTAATTCACCCCTCCACTTT. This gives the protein CASSRRTGFSNSPLHF.

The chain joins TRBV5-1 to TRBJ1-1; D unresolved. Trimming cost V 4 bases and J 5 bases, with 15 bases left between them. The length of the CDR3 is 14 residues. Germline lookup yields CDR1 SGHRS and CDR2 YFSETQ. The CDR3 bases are TGCGCCAGCAGCCCTGAGAATCTGCGAACTGAAGCTTTCTTT. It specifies CASSPENLRTEAFF. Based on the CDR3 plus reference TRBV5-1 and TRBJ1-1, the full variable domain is KAGVTQTPRYLIKTRGQQVTLSCSPISGHRSVSWYQQTPGQGLQFLFEYFSETQRNKGNFPGRFSGRQFSNSRSEMNVSTLELGDSALYLCASSPENLRTEAFFGQGTRLTVV.

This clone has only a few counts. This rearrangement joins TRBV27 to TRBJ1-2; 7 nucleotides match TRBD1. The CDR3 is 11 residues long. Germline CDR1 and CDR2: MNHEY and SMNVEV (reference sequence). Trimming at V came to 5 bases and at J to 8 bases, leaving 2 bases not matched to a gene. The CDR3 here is CASSEGQGYTF. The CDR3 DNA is TGTGCCAGCAGTGAGGGACAGGGCTACACCTTC.

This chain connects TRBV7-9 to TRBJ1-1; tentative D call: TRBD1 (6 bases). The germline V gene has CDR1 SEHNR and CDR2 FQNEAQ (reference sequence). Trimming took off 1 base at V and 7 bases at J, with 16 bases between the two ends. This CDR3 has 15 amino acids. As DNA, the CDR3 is TGTGCCAGCAGCTTAGTCACGGGTCAAGGGGGTGAAGCTTTCTTT. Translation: CASSLVTGQGGEAFF.